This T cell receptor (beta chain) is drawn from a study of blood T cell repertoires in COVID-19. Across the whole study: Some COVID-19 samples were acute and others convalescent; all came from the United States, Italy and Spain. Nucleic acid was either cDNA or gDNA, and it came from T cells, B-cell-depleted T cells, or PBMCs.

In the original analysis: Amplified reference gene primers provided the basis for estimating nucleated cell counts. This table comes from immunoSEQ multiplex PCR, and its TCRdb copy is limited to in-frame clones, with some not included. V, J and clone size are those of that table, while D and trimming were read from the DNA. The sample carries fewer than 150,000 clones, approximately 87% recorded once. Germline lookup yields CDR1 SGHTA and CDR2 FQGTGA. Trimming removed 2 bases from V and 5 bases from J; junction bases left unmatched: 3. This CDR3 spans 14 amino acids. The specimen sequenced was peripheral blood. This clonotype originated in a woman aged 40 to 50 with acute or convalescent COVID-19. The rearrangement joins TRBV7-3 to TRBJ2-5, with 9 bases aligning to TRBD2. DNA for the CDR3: TGTGCCAGCAGCTTATTAGCGGGAGATGAGACCCAGTACTTC. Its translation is CASSLLAGDETQYF.